Listed below are T cell receptor beta chains from one sample, sequenced in a study of T cell responses to AZD1222 COVID-19 vaccine. Some clones are missing from TCRdb's copy, which holds only in-frame ones; the method was immunoSEQ multiplex PCR. The table lists about 190,000 clones, about 94% of them singletons. This specimen was peripheral blood, taken on day 0 of AZD1222 vaccination. These receptors originate from an adult in good health. The CDR3 runs from the conserved cysteine through the conserved F or W. Each record gives: J gene, V gene, CDR3 protein.

>TRBJ2-3|TRBV9
CASSTGTDQDTQYF
>TRBJ2-7|TRBV6-4
CASSDDLASEQYF
>TRBJ2-2|TRBV11-2
CASSLGWLLGRHTGELFF
>TRBJ2-2|TRBV11-2
CASSYSRLFF
>TRBJ2-7|TRBV7-9
CASSLGDGPYEQYF
>TRBJ2-1|TRBV21-1
CASSKKGGWGGSPYNEQFF
>TRBJ2-3|TRBV5-4
CASSLPRQGVGTDTQYF
>TRBJ2-3|TRBV24-1
CATSKTDTQYF
>TRBJ2-7|TRBV6-4
CASSESATSEQYF
>TRBJ2-1|TRBV7-3
CASSPGDSYNEQFF
>TRBJ1-4|TRBV28
CASSLPDGQNEKLFF
>TRBJ2-7|TRBV4-1
CASSHDTSGLGSYEQYF
>TRBJ2-7|TRBV11-2
CASRVAGGPKGEQYF
>TRBJ2-1|TRBV5-1
CASSLVLAVYNEQFF
>TRBJ1-6|TRBV6-2/TRBV6-3
CASSYRGRTNSPLHF
>TRBJ2-3|TRBV5-1
CASSLKAGRTFTDTQYF
>TRBJ1-2|TRBV28
CASSFRDRVAGYTF
>TRBJ2-7|TRBV2
CASSERGTGTVEQYF
>TRBJ2-7|TRBV11-3
CASSLGVGQAYEQYF
>TRBJ2-7|TRBV19
CASSHQGNHEQYF
>TRBJ2-3|TRBV19
CASNQRDRGADTQYF
>TRBJ2-7|TRBV2
CASCEDVGGVGEQYF
>TRBJ2-2|TRBV27
CASSPGLAVNTGELFF
>TRBJ2-2|TRBV30
CAWSRMAGQAANTGELFF
>TRBJ1-5|TRBV5-1
CASSLTPSSNQPQHF
>TRBJ2-1|TRBV6-1
CASSESLAGNEQFF
>TRBJ2-2|TRBV15
CATSRVSGNTGELFF
>TRBJ2-4|TRBV28
CASSAAGGIKNIQYF
>TRBJ1-6|TRBV7-9
CASSFSRGHNSPLHF
>TRBJ2-2|TRBV10-2
CASAQGAGELFF
>TRBJ2-1|TRBV19
CASSIGYPYNEQFF
>TRBJ2-5|TRBV19
CASSIYRGQETQYF
>TRBJ1-2|TRBV12-3/TRBV12-4
CASTPTGNYGYTF
>TRBJ2-5|TRBV5-4
CASSLGNSGGRQETQYF
>TRBJ2-7|TRBV14
CASSPGTVLLSYEQYF
>TRBJ1-6|TRBV27
CASSLGRGLVGSPLHF
>TRBJ2-1|TRBV6-5
CASSTRTSGWNEQFF
>TRBJ2-2|TRBV5-1
CASSLGRGQGFTGELFF
>TRBJ1-5|TRBV28
CASIPWTGKDQPQHF
>TRBJ2-7|TRBV4-2
CASSQQGGGQGINEQYF
>TRBJ2-1|TRBV10-3
CAITSGQTSNEQFF
>TRBJ1-5|TRBV6-6
CASSLAGRRANQPQHF
>TRBJ1-2|TRBV3-1/TRBV3-2
CASGLTGRGYGYTF
>TRBJ2-3|TRBV4-2
CASSQVAGVHTDTQYF
>TRBJ2-3|TRBV7-2
CASSLEGTTAPDTQYF
>TRBJ1-2|TRBV24-1
CATSDPGQGKGYTF
>TRBJ1-2|TRBV2
CASSYTGTVSGYTF
>TRBJ1-1|TRBV10-1
CASRGAGTEAFF
>TRBJ1-1|TRBV7-2
CASSSRQGSFTEAFF
>TRBJ2-1|TRBV7-2
CASSLRQGEYNEQFF
>TRBJ2-1|TRBV28
CASSPRRKGPNEQFF
>TRBJ1-1|TRBV6-2/TRBV6-3
CASSYSREAFF